In its sample, the clone carrying this TCR beta chain was seen once. The antigen remains unidentified. Looked up from germline, CDR1 is SNHLY and CDR2 is FYNNEI. CDR3 length: 14 amino acids. V trimming: 2 bases; J trimming: 14 bases; junction bases outside the gene matches: 12. These data originate in a study of T cell clones after liver transplantation. Study at large: A pre-transplant mixed lymphocyte reaction with TCRbeta sequencing defined graft-donor-reactive clones followed in post-transplant blood. As an antigen-independent comparator, third-party-reactive TCRbeta sequences came from pre-transplant mixed lymphocyte reactions. Three of eight recipients were HCV-positive; others had non-autoimmune, non-viral indications.

Overall study results and limits: Circulating graft-donor-reactive CD4 TCRbeta sequences fell significantly post-transplant in most of the 8 subjects.

Measured with immunoSEQ multiplex PCR; TCRdb has only the in-frame clones, and not every one. This table holds 20,000 to 25,000 clones, almost 70% found once. The clonotype comes from a human donor who received a liver transplant. The rearrangement joins TRBV2 to TRBJ2-3; 8 bases are shared with TRBD2. The sequences come from CD4+ T cells from blood, collected before liver transplant. CDR3 DNA sequence: TGTGCCAGCAGTGAATCACGGGGGGGGACTAGTAGGTATTTT. This translates into CASSESRGGTSRYF. Full variable domain (outside the CDR3, taken from reference TRBV2 and TRBJ2-3): EPEVTQTPSHQVTQMGQEVILRCVPISNHLYFYWYRQILGQKVEFLVSFYNNEISEKSEIFDDQFSVERPDGSNFTLKIRSTKLEDSAMYFCASSESRGGTSRYFGPGTRLTVL.